This entry describes one TCR beta chain. This sample stems from a study of T-cell reconstitution after alpha-beta-depleted transplantation in children. Unique molecular identifiers were used to barcode this TCRbeta library. From the PCR reads, TCRdb called clonotypes with MiXCR, one entry per CDR3 protein. The sample yields about 270,000 distinct CDR3 sequences, 9.9% seen once. The germline V gene has CDR1 MNHEY and CDR2 SMNVEV (reference sequence). This CDR3 comprises 14 residues. V was cut by 3 bases and J by 5 bases, with 14 bases left in between. This chain links TRBV27 with TRBJ2-7; TRBD2 is a possible D gene (6 bases). Material: PBMCs from the stem cell graft donor, obtained from the stem cell graft. This TCR was recovered from a human donor who donated a stem cell graft to a child with SCID. DNA for the CDR3: TGTGCCAGCAGTTTGAAACTAGCCAGTGACGAGCAGTACTTC. Translation gives CASSLKLASDEQYF.